This T cell receptor beta chain comes out of a study of control samples from healthy donors and cancer patients. Trimming removed 3 bases from V and 5 bases from J; junction bases left unmatched: 5. Germline values: CDR1 WNHNN, CDR2 SYGVQD (reference sequence). The CDR3 has 14 residues. This table comes from immunoSEQ multiplex PCR, and its TCRdb copy is limited to in-frame clones, with some not included. The table has about 100,000 clones, 70% to 90% seen once. The receptor was isolated from a young man in good health. The chain recombines TRBV10-1 with TRBJ2-7; 9 nucleotides align to TRBD1. Sequencing was done on a sample of blood. As DNA, the CDR3 is TGCGCCAGCAGTGATACAGGGGGCGCGGACGAGCAGTACTTC. Translation: CASSDTGGADEQYF.